This TCR beta chain was retrieved from a study of blood T cell repertoires in COVID-19 (dated by TCRdb to about 2020). General notes on the study: Samples covering the acute and convalescent phases of COVID-19 were provided by collaborators in the United States, Italy and Spain. The material from the prospective study consisted of cDNA or gDNA derived from T cells, B-cell-depleted T cells, or PBMCs. Samples were obtained from the ongoing ImmuneRACE study (first 160 participants) and from 1,000 to 1,500 subjects provided by 6 global collaborators. Subjects who had been exposed to COVID-19, were actively infected with it, or had recovered from it provided the deeply sampled blood TCRbeta repertoires that made up the dataset. A freely available public database, intended as a resource for researchers studying the immune response to SARS-CoV-2, is where the repertoires were released. A de-identified subject ID, COVID-19 status, age in years and sex were almost always included in the sample metadata. Where available, HLA class I and class II types were taken from metadata supplied by the sample provider and were not determined by assay-based typing.

Beyond this particular receptor, the publication reports: Clinical and demographic metadata were provided uncurated, with the amount varying by source and participant.

Participants in the prospective study were enrolled through a virtual design, were aged roughly 18 to 90 years, and lived in under 25 United States geographic areas. In the prospective study, participants were assigned to cohorts based on the clinical history participants reported in a screening survey and a study questionnaire. Recovered participants in ImmuneRACE Cohort 3 were defined as having two consecutive negative NP/OP PCR tests, clearance from a healthcare professional, or resolution of symptoms. Each participant in the prospective study had whole blood, serum and a nasopharyngeal or oropharyngeal swab collected by mobile phlebotomists. Prospective study participants could optionally give additional blood draws and questionnaires over a roughly two-month period. Before DNA extraction, prospective study blood samples were shipped either frozen or at room temperature. In regard to this clone: The target of this receptor is not known. No base quality values were provided; no much bigger clone lies one nucleotide off.

TCRbeta CDR3 regions were amplified from genomic DNA by means of the immunoSEQ Assay, a bias-controlled multiplex PCR. Under the source paper's analysis protocol: Nucleated cell counts per sample were estimated from amplification of reference gene primers within the assay. Sequence reads were collapsed and filtered to measure the absolute abundance of every unique TCRbeta CDR3 rearrangement. For each sample, productive Simpson clonality was calculated as the square root of Simpson's diversity index over productive rearrangements. The table comes from immuneACCESS by way of TCRdb, which keeps in-frame sequences with V and J called. Part of the clones is missing from these tables; in studies checked, under half for an unresolved V gene and the rest for unknown reasons. For V, J and clone size, that table is used; D and trimming come from the DNA. Present in this sample are approximately 250,000 clones, 82% of which were seen just once. 15% of the sample comes from the top ten.

This sequence originates from a man in his forties or fifties who had recovered from COVID-19. Sequences were obtained from PBMCs or T cells enriched from blood (not recorded which).

The sequence in DNA is TGTGCCAGCAGCGTAGTGGAGGACACTGAAGCTTTCTTT. It translates to CASSVVEDTEAFF. Recombination connected TRBV9 to TRBJ1-1; the D segment cannot be called with confidence. The trim is 0 bases for V and 3 bases for J, with a gap of 6 bases between the germline ends. Reading from cysteine to phenylalanine, the CDR3 counts 13 amino acids. Only the CDR3 DNA is retained, 39 bases long and in frame from the first base. CDR1 and CDR2 were assigned from the germline V gene as SGDLS and YYNGEE. The full variable domain, with segments outside the CDR3 supplied by the reference TRBV9 and TRBJ1-1 proteins, appears as DSGVTQTPKHLITATGQRVTLRCSPRSGDLSVYWYQQSLDQGLQFLIQYYNGEERAKGNILERFSAQQFPDLHSELNLSSLELGDSALYFCASSVVEDTEAFFGQGTRLTVV.